These 16 T cell receptor beta chains came from one sample sequenced in a study of blood T cell repertoires in COVID-19. Measured with immunoSEQ multiplex PCR; TCRdb has only the in-frame clones, and not every one. Among approximately 86,000 clones, 85% were seen once, and the ten largest hold 3.4%. The material sequenced was peripheral blood. The receptors stem from a man between 50 and 59 years old with acute or convalescent COVID-19.

This clone was counted a few times. V and J are TRBV2 and TRBJ1-2, with D perhaps matching TRBD1 (5 bases). V lost 6 bases and J lost 4, with 12 bases in between. Germline values: CDR1 SNHLY, CDR2 FYNNEI. CDR3 length: 13 amino acids. The CDR3 sequence is CASRTDFGYGYTF. The DNA of the CDR3 is TGTGCCAGCAGGACAGACTTTGGCTATGGCTACACCTTC.

In its sample, this clone was seen a few times. This chain joins TRBV2 and TRBJ1-5; D perhaps matches TRBD1 (5 bases). Germline V gives CDR1 SNHLY, CDR2 FYNNEI. The V end lost 6 bases, the J end lost 0 bases, and 9 bases lay between the germline ends. This CDR3 is 14 amino acids long. CDR3 sequence reads: CASSMQGSNQPQHF. The CDR3 DNA sequence: TGTGCCAGCAGCATGCAGGGTAGCAATCAGCCCCAGCATTTT.

V and J are TRBV2 and TRBJ1-4; TRBD1 is a possible D gene (5 bases). This CDR3 spans 14 amino acids. Germline V lookup: CDR1 SNHLY, CDR2 FYNNEI. The V and J ends lost 6 bases and 3 bases respectively, with 11 bases between them. The CDR3: CASSLRVANEKLFF. The CDR3 bases are TGTGCCAGCAGCCTCAGGGTTGCTAATGAAAAACTGTTTTTT.

This chain uses TRBV27 with TRBJ2-7; 7 bases fit TRBD1. Germline lookup yields CDR1 MNHEY and CDR2 SMNVEV (reference sequence). Trimming cost V 3 bases and J 3 bases; bases outside gene matches: 8. The CDR3 is made up of 15 amino acids. In DNA, the CDR3 is TGTGCCAGCAGTTTTTTTGGGGCAGGGGGCTACGAGCAGTACTTC. This sequence encodes CASSFFGAGGYEQYF.

This sequence joins TRBV28 and TRBJ1-4, with D possibly matching TRBD1 (6 bases). This CDR3 is built from 13 residues. V was cut by 10 bases and J by 8 bases, with 17 bases left in between. Germline V gene lookup returns CDR1 MDHEN and CDR2 SYDVKM. CDR3 bases: TGTGCCACAAGGAGAGGGGGAGAAGAAAAACTGTTTTTT. Its protein is CATRRGGEEKLFF.

The rearrangement joins TRBV11-2 to TRBJ1-2, with TRBD1 as a possible D gene (5 bases). This CDR3 region has 15 residues. Germline loops: CDR1 SGHAT, CDR2 FQNNGV. V was shortened by 5 bases and J by 6 bases, with 19 bases between the two germline ends. CDR3 region: CASSHFSQGDDGYTF. CDR3 nucleotides: TGTGCCAGCAGCCATTTTAGCCAGGGTGACGATGGCTACACCTTC.

The chain uses TRBV19 and TRBJ2-3; D unresolved. Looked up from germline, CDR1 is LNHDA and CDR2 is SQIVND (reference sequence). The germline V and J ends were trimmed by 7 bases and 0 bases, with 11 bases remaining between them. The CDR3 is 14 amino acids. The CDR3 reads CASKGGPSTDTQYF. In DNA, the CDR3 is TGTGCCAGTAAAGGCGGCCCTAGCACAGATACGCAGTATTTT.

The chain recombines TRBV5-1 with TRBJ1-1; possible D gene TRBD1, 6 bases. Trimming pared 4 bases from V and 2 bases from J, leaving 15 bases between. The germline V gene encodes CDR1 SGHRS and CDR2 YFSETQ. This CDR3 spans 15 amino acids. The CDR3 sequence is CASSLISGANTEAFF. CDR3 nucleotides: TGCGCCAGCAGCCTGATTTCAGGGGCCAACACTGAAGCTTTCTTT.

This clone was found a few times. V and J are TRBV5-6 and TRBJ1-1; 12 bases agree with TRBD1. J was trimmed by 7 bases and V by 2 bases; bases with no gene match: 6. Germline assignment: CDR1 SGHDT and CDR2 YYEEEE. The CDR3 contains 15 residues. CDR3 DNA: TGTGCCAGCAGCTTTAAAGGGACAGGGGGCAGTGAAGCTTTCTTT. Its protein product is CASSFKGTGGSEAFF.

This clone was counted once. V and J are TRBV7-2 and TRBJ2-7; 7 positions match TRBD2. The V segment lost 5 bases and the J segment 2 bases; nucleotides outside the gene matches: 12. Germline V gene sequence: CDR1 SGHTA, CDR2 FQGNSA. The CDR3 runs 16 residues. The CDR3: CASSPMGGAGAYEQYF. DNA of the CDR3: TGTGCCAGCAGCCCAATGGGCGGGGCGGGGGCCTACGAGCAGTACTTC.

The chain combines TRBV7-9 with TRBJ2-1, with 9 bases lining up with TRBD1. Germline V gives CDR1 SEHNR, CDR2 FQNEAQ (reference sequence). V shed 3 bases, J shed 7 bases, and the junction held 4 bases outside the gene matches. This CDR3 is built from 14 residues. The CDR3 DNA reads TGTGCCAGCAGCTTTGGACAGGGGATTAATGAGCAGTTCTTC. This codes for CASSFGQGINEQFF.

CDR3 residues: CASSLARRASGGAIDTQYF. DNA of the CDR3: TGTGCCAGCAGCTTAGCGCGGAGAGCTAGCGGGGGGGCGATAGATACGCAGTATTTT. The chain is built from TRBV7-2 and TRBJ2-3; 12 bases agree with TRBD2. Germline values: CDR1 SGHTA, CDR2 FQGNSA. Trimming took 0 bases from V and 5 from J; bases not matched to a gene: 12. CDR3 length equals 19 residues.

The chain links TRBV7-2 to TRBJ2-1; no reliable D call. The ends were cut back, 1 base at V and 5 bases at J, with 6 bases in the middle. CDR1 and CDR2 (germline): SGHTA, FQGNSA. The CDR3 consists of 13 residues. The CDR3 region is CASSLDQNNEQFF. DNA of the CDR3: TGTGCCAGCAGCTTAGACCAGAACAATGAGCAGTTCTTC.

The rearrangement uses TRBV10-1 and TRBJ2-1, with D possibly TRBD2 on 5 matching bases. The germline CDR1 and CDR2 sequences are WNHNN and SYGVQD (reference sequence). CDR3 length equals 12 residues. Between the trimmed V and J ends, which lost 5 bases and 12 bases, there was a span of 14 bases. As DNA, the CDR3 is TGCGCCAGCAGTAGCGGAATCTCAGGGCAGTTCTTC. It specifies CASSSGISGQFF.

V usage is TRBV2 and J usage is TRBJ1-5, with 8 positions matching TRBD1. Germline V lookup: CDR1 SNHLY, CDR2 FYNNEI. Trimming at V came to 5 bases and at J to 5 bases, leaving 5 bases not matched to a gene. The CDR3 sequence is 14 residues long. CDR3 DNA sequence: TGTGCCAGCAGTATGGACAGGGCCGATCAGCCCCAGCATTTT. Translation: CASSMDRADQPQHF.

This clone was counted a single time. J is TRBJ1-5 and V is TRBV28; 9 bases fit TRBD1. The germline V gene has CDR1 MDHEN and CDR2 SYDVKM. V lost 10 bases, J lost 3 bases, and 7 bases stayed unmatched. This CDR3 has 14 amino acids. CDR3 nucleotides: TGTGCCACCCGGACAGGGGTGTTCAATCAGCCCCAGCATTTT. Residues: CATRTGVFNQPQHF.